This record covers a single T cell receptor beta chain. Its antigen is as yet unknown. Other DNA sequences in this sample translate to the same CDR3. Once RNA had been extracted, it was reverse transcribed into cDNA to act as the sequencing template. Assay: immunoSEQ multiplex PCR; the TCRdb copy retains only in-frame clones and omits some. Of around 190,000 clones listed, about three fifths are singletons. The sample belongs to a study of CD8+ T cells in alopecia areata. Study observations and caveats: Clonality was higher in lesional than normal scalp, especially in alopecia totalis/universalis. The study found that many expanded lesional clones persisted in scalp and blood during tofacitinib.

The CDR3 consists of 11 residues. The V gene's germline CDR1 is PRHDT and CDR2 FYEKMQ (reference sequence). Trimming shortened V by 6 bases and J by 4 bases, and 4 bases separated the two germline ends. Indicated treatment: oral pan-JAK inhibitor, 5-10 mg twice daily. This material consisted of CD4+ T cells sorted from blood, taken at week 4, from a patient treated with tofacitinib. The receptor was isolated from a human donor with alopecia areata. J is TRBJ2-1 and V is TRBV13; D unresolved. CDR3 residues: CASSLYNEQFF. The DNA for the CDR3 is TGTGCCAGCAGTTTGTACAATGAGCAGTTCTTC.